The TCR beta chain described here comes from a study of blood T cells in healthy people across ages. Overall study findings and caveats: Per million T cells, TCR beta diversity dropped roughly linearly as age increased.

As for this clonotype: What it binds is not known.

The V segment lost 5 bases and the J segment 7 bases; nucleotides outside the gene matches: 18. Germline values: CDR1 MNHEY, CDR2 SVGAGI. This CDR3 region has 18 residues. Combining a sample-barcoded 5' primer with a J-beta primer mix, a second PCR ran for roughly 7 to 11 cycles. Each cDNA was tagged by a template-switch adaptor containing 12 random nucleotides. TCRdb re-called the 5' RACE reads through MiXCR, storing one row per CDR3 protein. The sample yields about 1.5 million distinct CDR3 sequences, approximately 39% seen once. Total RNA, at least 5 micrograms per sample, was extracted from PBMCs.

The chain joins TRBV6-5 to TRBJ1-2; TRBD1 matches at 11 bases. This clonotype was sampled from a woman aged 18-30 years in good health. The sequenced sample was blood. The CDR3 loop reads CASSHGFGTGGSSSGYTF. Written as DNA, the CDR3 is TGTGCCAGCAGTCACGGTTTCGGGACAGGGGGTTCAAGTTCTGGCTACACCTTC.